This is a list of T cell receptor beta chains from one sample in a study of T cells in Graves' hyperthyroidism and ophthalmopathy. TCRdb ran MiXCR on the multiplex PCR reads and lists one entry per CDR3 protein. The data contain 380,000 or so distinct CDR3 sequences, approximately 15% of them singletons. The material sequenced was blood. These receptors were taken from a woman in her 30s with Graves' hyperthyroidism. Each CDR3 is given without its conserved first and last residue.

ASSVHMGGNEQF TRBJ2-1 TRBV9
ASSLRQGPNTEAF TRBJ1-1 TRBV12-3/TRBV12-4
ASSLAEGWGEFGSGYEQY TRBJ2-7 TRBV7-9
ASRMRDRFSGELF TRBJ2-2 TRBV19
ASSPTEINQPQH TRBJ1-5 TRBV6-4
ASSSFSGAYEQY TRBJ2-7 TRBV7-9
SARVTGSGYT TRBJ1-2 TRBV20-1
SARDLRHEQY TRBJ2-7 TRBV20-1
ASSEAGLAVKETQY TRBJ2-5 TRBV2
ASSQGLTETLYGYT TRBJ1-2 TRBV4-1
ASSLGDRVENQPQH TRBJ1-5 TRBV5-1
ASSYSTGVGTDTQY TRBJ2-3 TRBV6-5
ASSTDRGPYNEQF TRBJ2-1 TRBV19
ASSLGRPGQGSSYEQY TRBJ2-7 TRBV5-1
SADPGTSGSYNEQF TRBJ2-1 TRBV20-1
ASSSSAWNTEAF TRBJ1-1 TRBV7-9
ASSLVSLAVNTGELF TRBJ2-2 TRBV11-2
ASSPYRGRDFNEQF TRBJ2-1 TRBV5-6
SARMLAGASGDEQF TRBJ2-1 TRBV20-1
ASSYSGLDTGELF TRBJ2-2 TRBV6-2/TRBV6-3
ASRTTGAYEQY TRBJ2-7 TRBV6-1
SASAPADTQY TRBJ2-3 TRBV20-1
ASSRDSLQY TRBJ2-5 TRBV5-1